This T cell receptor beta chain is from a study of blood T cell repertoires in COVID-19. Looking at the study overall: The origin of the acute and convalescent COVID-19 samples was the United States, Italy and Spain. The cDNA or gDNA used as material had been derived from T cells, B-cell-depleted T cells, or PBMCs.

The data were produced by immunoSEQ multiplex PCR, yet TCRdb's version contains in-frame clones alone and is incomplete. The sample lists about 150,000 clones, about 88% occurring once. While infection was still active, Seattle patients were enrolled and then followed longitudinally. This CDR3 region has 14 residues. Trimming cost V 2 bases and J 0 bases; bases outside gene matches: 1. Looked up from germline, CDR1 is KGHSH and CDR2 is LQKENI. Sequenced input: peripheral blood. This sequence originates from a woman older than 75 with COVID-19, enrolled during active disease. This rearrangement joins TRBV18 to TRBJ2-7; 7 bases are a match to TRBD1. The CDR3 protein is CASSPGQVSYEQYF. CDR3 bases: TGTGCCAGCTCACCAGGACAGGTCTCCTACGAGCAGTACTTC.